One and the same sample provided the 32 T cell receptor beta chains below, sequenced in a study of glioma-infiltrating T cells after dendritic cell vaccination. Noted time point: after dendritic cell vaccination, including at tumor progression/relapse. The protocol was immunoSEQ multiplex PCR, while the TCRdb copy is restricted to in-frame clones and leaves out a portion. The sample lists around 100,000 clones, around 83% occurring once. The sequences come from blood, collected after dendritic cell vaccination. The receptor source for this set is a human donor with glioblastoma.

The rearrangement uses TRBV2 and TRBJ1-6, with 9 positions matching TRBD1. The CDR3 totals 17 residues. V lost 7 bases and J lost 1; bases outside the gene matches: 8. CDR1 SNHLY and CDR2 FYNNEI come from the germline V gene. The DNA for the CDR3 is TGTGCCAGCAAGGGACAGGGAACTAGATCCTATAATTCACCCCTCCACTTT. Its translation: CASKGQGTRSYNSPLHF.

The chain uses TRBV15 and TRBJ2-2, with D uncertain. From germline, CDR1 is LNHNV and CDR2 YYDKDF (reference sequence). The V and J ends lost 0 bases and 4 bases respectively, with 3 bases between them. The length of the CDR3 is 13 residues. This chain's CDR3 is CATSRDRTGELFF. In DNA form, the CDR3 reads TGTGCCACCAGCAGAGATCGCACCGGGGAGCTGTTTTTT.

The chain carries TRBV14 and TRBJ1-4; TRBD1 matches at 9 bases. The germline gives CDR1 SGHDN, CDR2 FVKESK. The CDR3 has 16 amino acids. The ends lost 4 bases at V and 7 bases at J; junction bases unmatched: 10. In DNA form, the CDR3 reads TGTGCCAGCAGCCCTCTACAGGGGGCGCAACGTGAAAAACTGTTTTTT. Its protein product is CASSPLQGAQREKLFF.

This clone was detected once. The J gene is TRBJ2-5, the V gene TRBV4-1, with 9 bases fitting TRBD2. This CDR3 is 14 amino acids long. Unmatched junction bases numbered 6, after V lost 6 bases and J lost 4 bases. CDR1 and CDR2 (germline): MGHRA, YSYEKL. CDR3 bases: TGCGCCAGCAGGGGACCGGGACTAGCAGAGACCCAGTACTTC. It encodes CASRGPGLAETQYF.

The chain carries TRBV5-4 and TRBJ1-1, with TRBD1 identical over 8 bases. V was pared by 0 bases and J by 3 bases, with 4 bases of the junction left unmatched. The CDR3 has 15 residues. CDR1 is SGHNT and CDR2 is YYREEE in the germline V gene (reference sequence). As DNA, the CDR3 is TGTGCCAGCAGCTTGGGTACAGGGGGATACACTGAAGCTTTCTTT. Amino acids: CASSLGTGGYTEAFF.

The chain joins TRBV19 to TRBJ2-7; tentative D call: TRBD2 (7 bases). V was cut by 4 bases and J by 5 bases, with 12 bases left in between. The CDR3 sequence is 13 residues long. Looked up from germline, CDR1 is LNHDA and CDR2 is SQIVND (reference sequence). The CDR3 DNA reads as TGTGCCAGTAGTAGAGGGGGGGACAACGAGCAGTACTTC. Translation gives CASSRGGDNEQYF.

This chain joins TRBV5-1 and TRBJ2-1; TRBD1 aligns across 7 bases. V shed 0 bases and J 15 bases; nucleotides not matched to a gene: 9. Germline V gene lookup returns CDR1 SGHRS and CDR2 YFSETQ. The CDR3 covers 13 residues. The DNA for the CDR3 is TGCGCCAGCAGCTTGGGTCAACAGGGGTTCTGGTTCTTC. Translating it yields CASSLGQQGFWFF. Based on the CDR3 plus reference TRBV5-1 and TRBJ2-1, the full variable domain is KAGVTQTPRYLIKTRGQQVTLSCSPISGHRSVSWYQQTPGQGLQFLFEYFSETQRNKGNFPGRFSGRQFSNSRSEMNVSTLELGDSALYLCASSLGQQGFWFFGPGTRLTVL.

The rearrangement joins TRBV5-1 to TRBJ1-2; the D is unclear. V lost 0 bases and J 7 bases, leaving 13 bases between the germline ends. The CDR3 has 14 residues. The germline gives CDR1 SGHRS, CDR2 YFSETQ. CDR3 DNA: TGCGCCAGCAGCTTGGAATCGGAAACGGGTGGCTACACCTTC. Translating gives CASSLESETGGYTF.

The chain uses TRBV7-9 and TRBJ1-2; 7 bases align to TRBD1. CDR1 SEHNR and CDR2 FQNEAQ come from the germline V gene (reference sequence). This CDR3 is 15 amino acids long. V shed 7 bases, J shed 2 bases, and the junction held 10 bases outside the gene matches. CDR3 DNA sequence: TGTGCCAGCACCGAAGGGACAGAGCCAAACTATGGCTACACCTTC. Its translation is CASTEGTEPNYGYTF.

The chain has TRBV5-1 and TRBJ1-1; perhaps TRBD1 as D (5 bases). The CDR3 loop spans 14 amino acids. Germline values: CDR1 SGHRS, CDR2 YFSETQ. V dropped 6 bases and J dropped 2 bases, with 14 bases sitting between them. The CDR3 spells CASKSTAINTEAFF. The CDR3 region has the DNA TGCGCCAGCAAGTCGACAGCAATCAACACTGAAGCTTTCTTT.

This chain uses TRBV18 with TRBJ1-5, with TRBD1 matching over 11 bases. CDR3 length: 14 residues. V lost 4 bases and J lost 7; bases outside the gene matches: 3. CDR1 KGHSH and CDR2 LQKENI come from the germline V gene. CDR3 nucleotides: TGTGCCAGCTCACACGGGACAGGGGGGCAGCCCCAGCATTTT. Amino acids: CASSHGTGGQPQHF.

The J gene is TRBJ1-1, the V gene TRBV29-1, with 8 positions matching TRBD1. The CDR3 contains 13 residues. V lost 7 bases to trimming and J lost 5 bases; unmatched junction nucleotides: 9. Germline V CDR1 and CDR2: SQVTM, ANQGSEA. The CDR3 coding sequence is TGCAGCGCCCGCAGGGGGCCAGGAACTGAAGCTTTCTTT. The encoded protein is CSARRGPGTEAFF. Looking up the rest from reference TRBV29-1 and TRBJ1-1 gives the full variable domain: SAVISQKPSRDICQRGTSLTIQCQVDSQVTMMFWYRQQPGQSLTLIATANQGSEATYESGFVIDKFPISRPNLTFSTLTVSNMSPEDSSIYLCSARRGPGTEAFFGQGTRLTVV.

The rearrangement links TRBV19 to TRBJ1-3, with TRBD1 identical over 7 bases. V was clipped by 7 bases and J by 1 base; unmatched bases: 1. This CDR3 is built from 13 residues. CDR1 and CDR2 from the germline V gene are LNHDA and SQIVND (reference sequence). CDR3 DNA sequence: TGTGCCAGTACGGGACAGTCTGGAAACACCATATATTTT. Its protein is CASTGQSGNTIYF.

DNA of the CDR3: TGTGCCAGCAGCCTCAGGGGTAACACTGAAGCTTTCTTT. Amino acids: CASSLRGNTEAFF. J is TRBJ1-1 and V is TRBV6-5; possible D gene TRBD1, 6 bases. The CDR3 length is 13 residues. CDR1 and CDR2 from the germline V gene are MNHEY and SVGAGI. Trimming removed 6 bases from V and 2 bases from J, with 10 bases in between.

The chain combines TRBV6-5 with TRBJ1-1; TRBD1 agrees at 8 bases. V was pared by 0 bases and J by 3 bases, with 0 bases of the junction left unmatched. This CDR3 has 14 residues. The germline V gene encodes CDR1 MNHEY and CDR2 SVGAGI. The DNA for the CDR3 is TGTGCCAGCAGTTACTCGGGACAGGACACTGAAGCTTTCTTT. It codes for CASSYSGQDTEAFF.

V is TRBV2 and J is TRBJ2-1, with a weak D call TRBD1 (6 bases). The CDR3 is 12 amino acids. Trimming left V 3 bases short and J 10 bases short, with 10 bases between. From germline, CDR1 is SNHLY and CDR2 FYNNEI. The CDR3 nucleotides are TGTGCCAGCAGTGACAGGGGAGACGAGCAGTTCTTC. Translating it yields CASSDRGDEQFF.

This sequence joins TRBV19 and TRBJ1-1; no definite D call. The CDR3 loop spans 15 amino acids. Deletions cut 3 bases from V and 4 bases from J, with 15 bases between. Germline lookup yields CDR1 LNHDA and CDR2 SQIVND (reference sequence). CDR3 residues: CASSIRDRVGTEAFF. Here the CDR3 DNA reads TGTGCCAGTAGTATTCGGGATAGAGTGGGCACTGAAGCTTTCTTT.

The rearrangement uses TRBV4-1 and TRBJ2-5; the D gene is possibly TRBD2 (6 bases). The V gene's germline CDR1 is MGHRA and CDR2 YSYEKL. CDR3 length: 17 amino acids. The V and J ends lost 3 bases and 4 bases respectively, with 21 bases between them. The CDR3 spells CASSHPARGGTSETQYF. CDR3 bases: TGCGCCAGCAGCCACCCCGCCCGTGGCGGGACGTCAGAGACCCAGTACTTC.

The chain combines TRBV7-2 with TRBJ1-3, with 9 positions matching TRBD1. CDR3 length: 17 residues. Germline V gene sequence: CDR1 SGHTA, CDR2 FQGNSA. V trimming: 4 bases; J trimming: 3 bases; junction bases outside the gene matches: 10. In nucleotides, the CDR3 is TGTGCCAGCAGCTCCCTCGACAGGGGGACTTTTGGAAACACCATATATTTT. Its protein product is CASSSLDRGTFGNTIYF.

The CDR3 loop reads CAWSQMMNTEAFF. As DNA, the CDR3 is TGTGCCTGGAGTCAGATGATGAACACTGAAGCTTTCTTT. The chain carries TRBV30 and TRBJ1-1; D not certain. The CDR3 runs 13 residues. V dropped 2 bases and J dropped 0 bases, with 7 bases sitting between them. Germline V gene lookup returns CDR1 GTSNPN and CDR2 SVGIG (reference sequence). The full variable domain, rest sourced from reference TRBV30 and TRBJ1-1, is SQTIHQWPATLVQPVGSPLSLECTVEGTSNPNLYWYRQAAGRGLQLLFYSVGIGQISSEVPQNLSASRPQDRQFILSSKKLLLSDSGFYLCAWSQMMNTEAFFGQGTRLTVV.

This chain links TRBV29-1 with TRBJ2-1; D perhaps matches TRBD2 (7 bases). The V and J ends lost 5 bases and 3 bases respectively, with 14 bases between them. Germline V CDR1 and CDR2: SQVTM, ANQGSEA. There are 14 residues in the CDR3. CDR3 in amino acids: CSVRAGALYNEQFF. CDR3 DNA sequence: TGCAGCGTTCGGGCGGGGGCACTCTACAATGAGCAGTTCTTC.

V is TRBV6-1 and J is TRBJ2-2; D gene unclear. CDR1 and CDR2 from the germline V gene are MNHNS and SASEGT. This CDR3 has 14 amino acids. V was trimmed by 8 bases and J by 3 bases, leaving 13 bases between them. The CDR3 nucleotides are TGTGCCAGCGGAGAAAGGTGGGACACCGGGGAGCTGTTTTTT. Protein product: CASGERWDTGELFF.

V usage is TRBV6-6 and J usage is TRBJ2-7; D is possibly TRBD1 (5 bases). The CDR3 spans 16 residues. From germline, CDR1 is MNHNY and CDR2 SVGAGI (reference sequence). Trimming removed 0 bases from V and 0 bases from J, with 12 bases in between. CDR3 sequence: CASSYSTVFLSYEQYF. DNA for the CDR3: TGTGCCAGCAGTTACTCGACAGTATTTCTCTCCTACGAGCAGTACTTC.

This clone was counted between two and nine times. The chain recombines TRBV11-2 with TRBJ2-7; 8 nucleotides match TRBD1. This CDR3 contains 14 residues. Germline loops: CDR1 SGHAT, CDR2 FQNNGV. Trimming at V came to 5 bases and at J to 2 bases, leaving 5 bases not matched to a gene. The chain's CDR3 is CASSPRTGPYEQYF. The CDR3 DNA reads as TGTGCCAGCAGCCCCCGGACAGGGCCCTACGAGCAGTACTTC.

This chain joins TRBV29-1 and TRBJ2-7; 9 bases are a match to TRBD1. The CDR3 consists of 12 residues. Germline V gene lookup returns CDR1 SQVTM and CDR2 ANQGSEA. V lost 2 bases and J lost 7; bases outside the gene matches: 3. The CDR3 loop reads CSVEKDRGEQYF. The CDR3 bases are TGCAGCGTTGAAAAGGACAGGGGAGAGCAGTACTTC.

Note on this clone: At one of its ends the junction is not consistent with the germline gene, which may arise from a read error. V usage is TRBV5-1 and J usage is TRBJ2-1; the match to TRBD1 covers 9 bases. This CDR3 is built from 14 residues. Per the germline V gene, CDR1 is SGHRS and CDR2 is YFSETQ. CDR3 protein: CASRVGTGYNGQFF. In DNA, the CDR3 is TGCGCCAGCAGGGTCGGGACAGGGTACAATGGGCAGTTCTTC. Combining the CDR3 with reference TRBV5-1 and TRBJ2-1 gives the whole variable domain KAGVTQTPRYLIKTRGQQVTLSCSPISGHRSVSWYQQTPGQGLQFLFEYFSETQRNKGNFPGRFSGRQFSNSRSEMNVSTLELGDSALYLCASRVGTGYNGQFFGPGTRLTVL.

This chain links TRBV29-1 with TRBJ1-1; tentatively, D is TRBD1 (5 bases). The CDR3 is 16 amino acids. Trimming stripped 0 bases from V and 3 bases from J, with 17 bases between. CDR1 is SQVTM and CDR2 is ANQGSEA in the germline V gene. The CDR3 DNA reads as TGCAGCGTTGAAGATCGATTTGGGGGGGGTTACACTGAAGCTTTCTTT. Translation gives CSVEDRFGGGYTEAFF.

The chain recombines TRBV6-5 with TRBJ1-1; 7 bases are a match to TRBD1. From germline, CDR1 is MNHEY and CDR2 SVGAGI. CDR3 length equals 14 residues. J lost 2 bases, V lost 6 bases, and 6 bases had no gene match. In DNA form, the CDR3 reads TGTGCCAGCAGGTGGACAGGAACAAACACTGAAGCTTTCTTT. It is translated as CASRWTGTNTEAFF.

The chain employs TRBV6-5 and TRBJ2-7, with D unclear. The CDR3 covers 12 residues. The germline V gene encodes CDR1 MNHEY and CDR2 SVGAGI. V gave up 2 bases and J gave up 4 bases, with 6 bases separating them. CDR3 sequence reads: CASSYELYEQYF. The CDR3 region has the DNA TGTGCCAGCAGTTACGAGCTTTACGAGCAGTACTTC.

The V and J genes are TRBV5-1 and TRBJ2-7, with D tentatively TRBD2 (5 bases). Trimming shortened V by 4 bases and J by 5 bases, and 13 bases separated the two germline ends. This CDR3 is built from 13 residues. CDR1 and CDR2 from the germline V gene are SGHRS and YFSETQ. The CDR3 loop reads CASSPPEGDEQYF. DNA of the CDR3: TGCGCCAGCAGCCCCCCTGAGGGTGACGAGCAGTACTTC.

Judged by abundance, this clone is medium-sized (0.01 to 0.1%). The CDR3 DNA reads TGTGCCAGCAGGGAAGGACTATGGGACGGAGGCTACACCTTC. This sequence encodes CASREGLWDGGYTF. The chain recombines TRBV6-6 with TRBJ1-2; maybe TRBD1 (5 bases). Trimming left V 6 bases short and J 8 bases short, with 19 bases between. The CDR3 length is 14 residues. Germline values: CDR1 MNHNY, CDR2 SVGAGI (reference sequence).

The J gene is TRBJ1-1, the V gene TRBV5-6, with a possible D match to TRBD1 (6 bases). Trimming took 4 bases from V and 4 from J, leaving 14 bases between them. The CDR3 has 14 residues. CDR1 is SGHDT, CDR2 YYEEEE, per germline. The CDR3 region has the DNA TGTGCCAGCAGCGGAAATGCAGGGGTCACTGAAGCTTTCTTT. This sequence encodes CASSGNAGVTEAFF.